A single sample is the source of the 18 T cell receptor beta chains below, sequenced in a study of post-analysis software for immune sequencing data. The study, taken as a whole, reports: Patients had higher frequencies than controls of roughly five TRBV segments, including TRBV5-6, TRBV5-1 and TRBV20-1.

Their antigen targets remain unknown. Researchers reported that TCR beta cDNA libraries carried unique molecular identifiers. TCRdb re-called the PCR reads with MiXCR, one entry per CDR3 protein. The sample contains around 500,000 distinct CDR3 sequences, 34% of which appear only once. The sequenced sample was blood. The origin of the receptors is a girl aged 2 to 17 with multiple sclerosis.

The V call is TRBV5-1, the J call TRBJ2-5, with D hard to call. CDR3 size: 16 residues. The germline V gene has CDR1 SGHRS and CDR2 YFSETQ. The V end lost 0 bases, the J end lost 5 bases, and 17 bases lay between the germline ends. The CDR3 region is CASSLADQVTGETQYF. For the CDR3, the DNA is TGCGCCAGCAGCTTGGCCGATCAGGTGACTGGGGAGACCCAGTACTTC.

V gene TRBV7-3 combines with J gene TRBJ2-7; 7 bases are a match to TRBD2. The end of the DNA is better explained by TRBJ2-5, so the J call may be wrong. From germline, CDR1 is SGHTA and CDR2 FQGTGA. The CDR3 runs to 15 residues. The CDR3 DNA reads as TGTGCCAGCAGCTTACCAAGCGGGGATGGAGAGACCCAGTACTTC. This codes for CASSLPSGDGETQYF.

CDR3 in amino acids: CSAIGTRKQFF. The DNA of the CDR3 is TGCAGTGCGATCGGCACTCGGAAGCAGTTCTTC. The chain is built from TRBV20-1 and TRBJ2-1; no firm D call. This CDR3 region has 11 residues. CDR1 and CDR2 (germline): DFQATT, SNEGSKA (reference sequence). V lost 6 bases to trimming and J lost 11 bases, with 14 bases between them.

The chain recombines TRBV27 with TRBJ2-3; D ambiguous. Trimming cost V 4 bases and J 0 bases, with 14 bases left between them. Germline V CDR1 and CDR2: MNHEY, SMNVEV (reference sequence). The CDR3 loop spans 16 amino acids. CDR3 sequence reads: CASSSSRQVSTDTQYF. The CDR3 DNA follows: TGTGCCAGCAGTTCCTCCCGGCAGGTCAGCACAGATACGCAGTATTTT.

This chain joins TRBV6-5 and TRBJ2-1; TRBD1 aligns across 11 bases. Germline CDR1 and CDR2: MNHEY and SVGAGI. The CDR3 totals 14 residues. V was clipped by 4 bases and J by 8 bases; unmatched bases: 4. CDR3 sequence reads: CASSCGQGAYEQFF. CDR3 DNA: TGTGCCAGCAGTTGCGGACAGGGGGCCTATGAGCAGTTCTTC.

Only a few counts were recorded for this clonotype. The V and J genes are TRBV20-1 and TRBJ2-7, with 10 bases aligning to TRBD2. The CDR3 spans 14 residues. After removal of 0 bases from V and 7 bases from J, the junction contained 6 bases not matched to a gene. Per germline, CDR1 DFQATT and CDR2 SNEGSKA (reference sequence). The CDR3 reads CSARDLAGAEEQYF. CDR3 nucleotides: TGCAGTGCTAGAGACCTAGCGGGGGCTGAGGAGCAGTACTTC.

V usage is TRBV11-2 and J usage is TRBJ1-2; a possible D gene is TRBD1 (5 bases). Trimming cost V 4 bases and J 4 bases, with 16 bases left between them. The CDR3 spans 15 residues. Germline values: CDR1 SGHAT, CDR2 FQNNGV. In DNA, the CDR3 is TGTGCCAGCAGCTCCCTGGGCAGAGGGGTCTATGGCTACACCTTC. Amino acid sequence: CASSSLGRGVYGYTF.

V and J are TRBV6-1 and TRBJ2-3, with D possibly called TRBD1 or TRBD2 (5 bases each). CDR3 length equals 16 residues. Trimming removed 0 bases from V and 4 bases from J, with 14 bases in between. From germline, CDR1 is MNHNS and CDR2 SASEGT. The CDR3 coding sequence is TGTGCCAGCAGTGAAGCGTCCGGGACCGCTCCAGATACGCAGTATTTT. Its protein product is CASSEASGTAPDTQYF.

This clonotype was seen more than once but under ten times. This rearrangement joins TRBV29-1 to TRBJ2-3; TRBD2 matches 7 bases. Per germline, CDR1 SQVTM and CDR2 ANQGSEA. V lost 6 bases and J lost 5; bases outside the gene matches: 8. The CDR3 runs to 13 residues. CDR3 protein: CSVTGTMKDTQYF. CDR3 nucleotide sequence: TGCAGCGTCACCGGGACTATGAAAGATACGCAGTATTTT.

V gene TRBV29-1 combines with J gene TRBJ1-1; tentative D call: TRBD1 (5 bases). The CDR3 covers 13 residues. Trimming shortened V by 6 bases and J by 6 bases, and 17 bases separated the two germline ends. CDR1 SQVTM and CDR2 ANQGSEA come from the germline V gene. The DNA of the CDR3 is TGCAGCGTCCGGGACCCGGGGGGAGCTGAAGCTTTCTTT. Translation: CSVRDPGGAEAFF.

The table lists this clonotype with a few counts. This chain connects TRBV24-1 to TRBJ2-3, with D tentatively TRBD2 (5 bases). Trimming left V 3 bases short and J 2 bases short, with 20 bases between. Looked up from germline, CDR1 is KGHDR and CDR2 is SFDVKD. The CDR3 totals 18 residues. The CDR3 here is CATSDPLVGGHTTDTQYF. CDR3 coding DNA: TGTGCCACCAGTGATCCCCTTGTTGGCGGGCATACCACAGATACGCAGTATTTT.

This chain joins TRBV27 and TRBJ2-1; maybe TRBD1 (6 bases). CDR1 is MNHEY, CDR2 SMNVEV, per germline (reference sequence). V was trimmed by 6 bases and J by 3 bases, leaving 18 bases between them. This CDR3 spans 16 amino acids. The CDR3 sequence: CASRSLQGEGYNEQFF. The CDR3 DNA sequence: TGTGCCAGCAGAAGCCTACAGGGAGAAGGCTACAATGAGCAGTTCTTC.

The rearrangement uses TRBV5-1 and TRBJ1-4; TRBD1 agrees at 7 bases. The trim removed 4 bases at V and 4 bases at J, leaving 7 bases unmatched. The CDR3 covers 15 residues. Per the germline V gene, CDR1 is SGHRS and CDR2 is YFSETQ. The CDR3 DNA follows: TGCGCCAGCAGCAACGGGGACAGCATTAATGAAAAACTGTTTTTT. Its protein product is CASSNGDSINEKLFF.

Turning to this clonotype: The junction does not match germline at one end; this may be a read error. The CDR3 sequence: CANSLEGQDSYEQYF. Written as DNA, the CDR3 is TGTGCCAACAGCTTAGAGGGACAGGACTCTTACGAGCAGTACTTC. The gene calls are TRBV11-2 and TRBJ2-7; 8 nucleotides agree with TRBD1. This CDR3 has 15 residues. Germline CDR1 SGHAT, CDR2 FQNNGV. The full variable domain, its missing parts supplied by reference TRBV11-2 and TRBJ2-7, is EAGVAQSPRYKIIEKRQSVAFWCNPISGHATLYWYQQILGQGPKLLIQFQNNGVVDDSQLPKDRFSAERLKGVDSTLKIQPAKLEDSAVYLCANSLEGQDSYEQYFGPGTRLTVT.

On this clonotype itself: One end of the junction varies from germline; a read error may be responsible. This chain joins TRBV15 and TRBJ2-3, with 9 positions matching TRBD2. The CDR3 contains 16 residues. Germline CDR1 LNHNV, CDR2 YYDKDF (reference sequence). CDR3 sequence reads: CATSRGSSGGTDAQYF. The CDR3 bases are TGTGCCACCAGCAGAGGCAGTAGCGGGGGCACAGATGCGCAGTATTTT.

The chain couples TRBV5-1 to TRBJ2-5; perhaps TRBD2 as D (6 bases). Germline CDR1 is SGHRS and CDR2 is YFSETQ. Trimming removed 5 bases from V and 5 bases from J, with 16 bases in between. The CDR3 runs to 14 residues. This CDR3 is CASSPQVEGETQYF. CDR3 sequence (DNA): TGCGCCAGCAGTCCGCAGGTGGAGGGGGAGACCCAGTACTTC.

This clonotype has just a few counts. The CDR3 nucleotides are TGTGCCAGCAGTGAAGCCCGTCATGAGTACGAGCAGTACTTC. Encoded protein: CASSEARHEYEQYF. This chain joins TRBV6-1 and TRBJ2-7; D ambiguous. Trimming shortened V by 0 bases and J by 4 bases, and 10 bases separated the two germline ends. CDR3 length equals 14 residues. Per germline, CDR1 MNHNS and CDR2 SASEGT.

The chain recombines TRBV11-1 with TRBJ2-3; D remains unclear. The CDR3 consists of 12 residues. The germline V gene encodes CDR1 SGHAT and CDR2 FQDESV (reference sequence). Trimming removed 6 bases from V and 6 bases from J, with 10 bases in between. The CDR3: CASSYVPDTQYF. The CDR3 region has the DNA TGTGCCAGCAGTTACGTCCCGGATACGCAGTATTTT.